The 17 T cell receptor beta chains below were found in one sample sequenced in a study of T cell repertoires in cytomegalovirus infection. These receptors' targets are unknown. TCRdb called the reads again in MiXCR, with one record for every CDR3 protein. The table records about 920,000 distinct CDR3 sequences, 31% of them present only once. The source material was cultured CD8+ T cells from PBMCs, sampled from culture after CMV antigen stimulation. These receptors all come from a human donor in good health (CMV status not recorded). Some clones in this sample may be carry-over from other donors' samples.

The CDR3 here is CSALGTGRQPQHF. For the CDR3, the DNA is TGCAGTGCCCTAGGCACAGGACGACAGCCCCAGCATTTT. The rearrangement joins TRBV20-1 to TRBJ1-5; possibly TRBD1 for D (5 bases). V was shortened by 6 bases and J by 7 bases, with 16 bases between the two germline ends. The CDR3 has 13 residues. Germline CDR1 DFQATT, CDR2 SNEGSKA (reference sequence).

The gene calls are TRBV6-5 and TRBJ1-2, with D possibly TRBD1 on 5 matching bases. The V gene lost 6 bases and the J gene lost 5 bases, with 16 bases spanning the gap. The CDR3 runs to 14 residues. Per germline, CDR1 MNHEY and CDR2 SVGAGI. The CDR3 region is CASSPGGILYGYTF. The CDR3 DNA reads as TGTGCCAGCAGCCCGGGGGGAATCCTATATGGCTACACCTTC.

This chain joins TRBV6-1 and TRBJ2-3; tentatively, D is TRBD1 or TRBD2 (5 bases each). The CDR3 is 14 residues long. CDR1 is MNHNS and CDR2 is SASEGT in the germline V gene. V lost 3 bases, J lost 2 bases, and 9 bases lay in between. CDR3 amino acids: CASSDWDLTDTQYF. DNA of the CDR3: TGTGCCAGCAGTGACTGGGACCTCACAGATACGCAGTATTTT.

V usage is TRBV20-1 and J usage is TRBJ1-1; unclear D gene. Germline V lookup: CDR1 DFQATT, CDR2 SNEGSKA (reference sequence). Trimming took off 6 bases at V and 0 bases at J, with 11 bases between the two ends. There are 13 residues in the CDR3. For the CDR3, the DNA is TGCAGTGCCGGGGATAATATGAACACTGAAGCTTTCTTT. It translates to CSAGDNMNTEAFF.

This clonotype was seen a handful of times. The genes are TRBV2 and TRBJ2-1; D possibly uses TRBD1 or TRBD2 (5 bases each). The CDR3 runs to 14 residues. The V gene lost 7 bases and the J gene lost 6 bases, with 16 bases spanning the gap. CDR1 and CDR2 (germline): SNHLY, FYNNEI. The CDR3 loop reads CASTYVVGRNEQFF. DNA of the CDR3: TGTGCCAGCACCTACGTCGTGGGACGCAATGAGCAGTTCTTC.

The chain joins TRBV12-3 or TRBV12-4 to TRBJ2-1, with D possibly matching TRBD1 (6 bases). This CDR3 region has 14 residues. V lost 3 bases, J lost 9 bases, and 15 bases lay in between. CDR3 protein: CASSLALRTVEQFF. The CDR3 DNA sequence: TGTGCCAGCAGTTTGGCCCTTAGGACAGTTGAGCAGTTCTTC.

The chain carries TRBV7-9 and TRBJ1-2; D gene uncertain. The CDR3 sequence is 12 residues long. The germline V and J ends were trimmed by 1 base and 5 bases, with 5 bases remaining between them. Germline lookup yields CDR1 SEHNR and CDR2 FQNEAQ (reference sequence). CDR3 in amino acids: CASSLERYGYTF. DNA of the CDR3: TGTGCCAGCAGCTTAGAAAGATATGGCTACACCTTC.

The rearrangement joins TRBV19 to TRBJ1-6, with a weak D call TRBD1 (5 bases). Trimming cost V 5 bases and J 12 bases, with 17 bases left between them. From germline, CDR1 is LNHDA and CDR2 SQIVND (reference sequence). This CDR3 is built from 14 residues. The DNA for the CDR3 is TGTGCCAGTAGTCCCGGACACGGGGTGAGACCCCTCCACTTT. It is translated as CASSPGHGVRPLHF.

V and J are TRBV7-3 and TRBJ1-5; tentative D call: TRBD1 (6 bases). The CDR3 covers 20 residues. CDR1 is SGHTA, CDR2 FQGTGA, per germline. V was clipped by 1 base and J by 0 bases, with 22 bases between them. The CDR3 region has the DNA TGTGCCAGCAGCTTAAAAGGACAGATCAAAGTATGTTATAGCAATCAGCCCCAGCATTTT. This translates into CASSLKGQIKVCYSNQPQHF.

This clonotype was recorded many times. V and J are TRBV7-8 and TRBJ1-5; D is uncertain. Looked up from germline, CDR1 is SGHVS and CDR2 is FQNEAQ. The CDR3 length is 13 residues. The V end lost 5 bases, the J end lost 2 bases, and 7 bases lay between the germline ends. The CDR3 sequence: CASSPSGNQPQHF. The CDR3 DNA reads as TGTGCCAGCAGCCCAAGCGGCAATCAGCCCCAGCATTTT.

Many counts were recorded for this clonotype. The gene calls are TRBV6-1 and TRBJ2-5; D gene uncertain. Germline CDR1 MNHNS, CDR2 SASEGT. CDR3 length: 15 residues. V was pared by 4 bases and J by 2 bases, with 14 bases between. The CDR3 region is CASSGLTTLQETQYF. The DNA of the CDR3 is TGTGCCAGCAGTGGCCTGACGACACTTCAAGAGACCCAGTACTTC.

This clonotype turned up a few times. The chain has TRBV25-1 and TRBJ1-6; the D gene is possibly TRBD1 (5 bases). Trimming removed 5 bases from V and 7 bases from J, with 12 bases in between. The CDR3 runs 14 residues. CDR1 and CDR2 (germline): MGHDK, SYGVNS. DNA of the CDR3: TGTGCCAGCAGTAAAAAGGGGTGGAATTCACCCCTCCACTTT. Protein: CASSKKGWNSPLHF. Drawing the rest from reference TRBV25-1 and TRBJ1-6, the complete variable domain is EADIYQTPRYLVIGTGKKITLECSQTMGHDKMYWYQQDPGMELHLIHYSYGVNSTEKGDLSSESTVSRIRTEHFPLTLESARPSHTSQYLCASSKKGWNSPLHFGNGTRLTVT.

The chain carries TRBV9 and TRBJ2-2; 11 nucleotides agree with TRBD2. V shed 1 base, J shed 0 bases, and the junction held 5 bases outside the gene matches. Germline CDR1 and CDR2: SGDLS and YYNGEE. There are 18 residues in the CDR3. CDR3: CASSVPSGGKANTGELFF. DNA for the CDR3: TGTGCCAGCAGCGTACCTAGCGGGGGGAAAGCGAACACCGGGGAGCTGTTTTTT.

The chain recombines TRBV9 with TRBJ1-5, with D unresolved. Per the germline V gene, CDR1 is SGDLS and CDR2 is YYNGEE. V dropped 1 base and J dropped 5 bases, with 10 bases sitting between them. The CDR3 extends over 14 amino acids. The CDR3, as DNA: TGTGCCAGCAGCGTAACGGTCAGTGATCAGCCCCAGCATTTT. It is translated as CASSVTVSDQPQHF.

Notes on this clonotype: A much larger clone lies one base from this, so it may be a read error. The chain uses TRBV7-6 and TRBJ2-1, with 7 bases lining up with TRBD2. Per the germline V gene, CDR1 is SGHVS and CDR2 is FNYEAQ. Trimming cost V 5 bases and J 5 bases; bases outside gene matches: 9. This CDR3 is 15 amino acids long. The CDR3 region is CASSVDTSANNEQFF. CDR3 bases: TGTGCCAGCAGCGTAGATACTAGCGCGAACAATGAGCAGTTCTTC.

The chain has TRBV12-3 or TRBV12-4 and TRBJ2-1, with TRBD2 matching over 7 bases. The ends lost 10 bases at V and 10 bases at J; junction bases unmatched: 7. The CDR3 is 11 residues long. The CDR3 DNA follows: TGTGCCACCCGGGGAGGGCTGGAGCAGTTCTTC. It translates to CATRGGLEQFF.

J is TRBJ2-1 and V is TRBV7-6; 13 bases match TRBD2. V lost 6 bases to trimming and J lost 14 bases; unmatched junction nucleotides: 7. Germline CDR1 is SGHVS and CDR2 is FNYEAQ. The CDR3 length is 13 residues. The CDR3 nucleotides read TGTGCCAGCAGACCGACTAGCGGGGGGCCAGAGTTCTTC. Its protein is CASRPTSGGPEFF.